The source of this TCR beta chain is a study of OX40 agonist ivuxolimab in advanced cancers. Study-level information: Among those enrolled, mean age was approximately 62 years (range roughly 20 to 80) and about 82% were male. Allowance was made for prior anti-PD-1, anti-PD-L1 or anti-CTLA-4 therapy, and approximately 41% had some.

The CDR3 runs to 12 residues. CDR1 and CDR2 from the germline V gene are SGHDT and YYEEEE. The V end lost 3 bases, the J end lost 4 bases, and 8 bases lay between the germline ends. Libraries were prepared by immunoSEQ multiplex PCR; TCRdb keeps only in-frame clonotypes and omits some of them. Counted here are roughly 81,000 clones, about 93% occurring once; the ten biggest clones make up 11%. Only one count was recorded for this clone. What it binds is not known. Whole-study results and caveats: CD4+ T cells averaged fewer expanded clones than CD8+ T cells.

V is TRBV5-6 and J is TRBJ2-7, with D perhaps TRBD2 (6 bases). This clonotype was obtained from an adult with an advanced solid tumor such as melanoma, head and neck, liver or kidney cancer. The source material was CD4+ or CD8+ T cells sorted from blood, sampled in a trial of the OX40 agonist ivuxolimab. CDR3 loop: CASSSGLYEQYF. CDR3 bases: TGTGCCAGCAGCTCGGGACTTTACGAGCAGTACTTC.